Each of the 18 T cell receptor beta chains below was sequenced from the same sample in a study of cytomegalovirus exposure and HLA in healthy donors. Clones were read by immunoSEQ multiplex PCR, and TCRdb kept only the in-frame ones, dropping some. The sample lists 80,000 to 95,000 clones, approximately 96% occurring once. The sequenced material came from PBMCs. The receptors come from a woman in her late teens or twenties in good health and CMV-seronegative.

This chain uses TRBV6-4 with TRBJ2-2, with TRBD2 as a possible D gene (6 bases). The germline V and J ends were trimmed by 4 bases and 4 bases, with 13 bases remaining between them. CDR3 length: 15 amino acids. Germline CDR1 reads MRHNA; CDR2 reads SNTAGT. Here the CDR3 DNA reads TGTGCCAGCAGTGCGGAGGGAGTAAGCACCGGGGAGCTGTTTTTT. Its translation: CASSAEGVSTGELFF.

This chain joins TRBV19 and TRBJ1-5; D gene unclear. V was clipped by 3 bases and J by 3 bases, with 9 bases between them. The CDR3 runs 14 residues. Germline CDR1 reads LNHDA; CDR2 reads SQIVND (reference sequence). CDR3 nucleotide sequence: TGTGCCAGTAGTATTTCGGGTCTCAATCAGCCCCAGCATTTT. Amino acids: CASSISGLNQPQHF.

The rearrangement links TRBV18 to TRBJ2-1; 10 nucleotides match TRBD2. Germline assignment: CDR1 KGHSH and CDR2 LQKENI. V was pared by 6 bases and J by 5 bases, with 7 bases of the junction left unmatched. The CDR3 contains 15 residues. CDR3 nucleotide sequence: TGTGCCAGCTCCCGGGTGCTAGCGGGGGACAATGAGCAGTTCTTC. It translates to CASSRVLAGDNEQFF.

This clone was counted once. The chain combines TRBV4-1 with TRBJ1-5, with D maybe TRBD1 (6 bases). The CDR3 sequence is 13 residues long. V was cut by 6 bases and J by 3 bases, with 9 bases left in between. CDR1 and CDR2 from the germline V gene are MGHRA and YSYEKL. The CDR3 nucleotides read TGCGCCAGCAGTACAGGGTACAATCAGCCCCAGCATTTT. Protein sequence: CASSTGYNQPQHF.

This sequence joins TRBV27 and TRBJ2-7; 9 positions match TRBD2. Trimming at V came to 2 bases and at J to 5 bases, leaving 13 bases not matched to a gene. This CDR3 comprises 17 residues. CDR1 and CDR2 (germline): MNHEY, SMNVEV (reference sequence). The CDR3 nucleotides read TGTGCCAGCAGTTTAACGGAGGGATGGCGGGAGGGAAACGAGCAGTACTTC. This gives the protein CASSLTEGWREGNEQYF.

This chain connects TRBV21-1 to TRBJ2-5; the D call of TRBD1 is as the table states it, not checked on the DNA. TRBV21-1 is listed as a pseudogene. The CDR3 covers 15 residues. This CDR3 reads CASSKDRVSQETQYF. CDR3 in DNA: TGTGCCAGCAGCAAAGACAGGGTTTCCCAAGAGACCCAGTACTTC.

The CDR3 coding sequence is TGTGCCAGCAGCTTACAAAACACCGGGGAGCTGTTTTTT. It codes for CASSLQNTGELFF. The chain uses TRBV5-4 and TRBJ2-2; D is uncertain. V was clipped by 2 bases and J by 2 bases, with 4 bases between them. Germline-derived CDR1 and CDR2 are SGHNT and YYREEE (reference sequence). The CDR3 loop spans 13 amino acids.

This rearrangement joins TRBV30 to TRBJ1-4, with TRBD1 as a possible D gene (6 bases). CDR1 and CDR2 (germline): GTSNPN, SVGIG (reference sequence). V lost 0 bases and J lost 7, with 21 bases in between. The CDR3 sequence is 17 residues long. The CDR3 bases are TGTGCCTGGAGTGTACTCTTCCAACCCGGCAGGGGTGAAAAACTGTTTTTT. This encodes CAWSVLFQPGRGEKLFF.

The chain has TRBV28 and TRBJ2-1, with TRBD2 identical over 12 bases. The J segment lost 7 bases and the V segment lost 1 base, leaving 8 bases of the junction unmatched. The CDR3 has 17 residues. The germline CDR1 and CDR2 sequences are MDHEN and SYDVKM. In DNA form, the CDR3 reads TGTGCCAGCAGTTTATCGGTACTAGCGGGAGGATTGAATGAGCAGTTCTTC. Translated, it gives CASSLSVLAGGLNEQFF.

This clone was found once. The chain carries TRBV27 and TRBJ2-1; D not resolved. Germline values: CDR1 MNHEY, CDR2 SMNVEV (reference sequence). This CDR3 comprises 13 residues. Trimming removed 6 bases at V and 10 bases at J, with 16 bases between. The CDR3 region is CASRPRLLGEQFF. The DNA of the CDR3 is TGTGCCAGCAGGCCTCGACTGTTAGGAGAGCAGTTCTTC.

The genes are TRBV10-3 and TRBJ2-5; D perhaps matches TRBD2 (6 bases). This CDR3 spans 18 amino acids. Germline CDR1 is ENHRY and CDR2 is SYGVKD. V lost 6 bases and J lost 2, with 25 bases in between. CDR3 in DNA: TGTGCCATCAGGGAGGAGGGGCGGGGCCCTTTATATCAAGAGACCCAGTACTTC. It specifies CAIREEGRGPLYQETQYF.

V and J are TRBV25-1 and TRBJ1-1; tentatively, D is TRBD1 (5 bases). The CDR3 is made up of 15 amino acids. Between the trimmed V and J ends, which lost 8 bases and 1 base, there was a span of 17 bases. CDR1 is MGHDK and CDR2 is SYGVNS in the germline V gene. The CDR3 sequence is CASFLGGAGNTEAFF. The CDR3, as DNA: TGTGCCAGCTTCCTCGGCGGGGCGGGGAACACTGAAGCTTTCTTT.

J is TRBJ2-7 and V is TRBV6-5, with a possible D match to TRBD1 (7 bases). This CDR3 region has 15 residues. Trimming removed 2 bases from V and 2 bases from J, with 13 bases in between. Germline-derived CDR1 and CDR2 are MNHEY and SVGAGI. This CDR3 reads CASSYPAGGTYEQYF. The CDR3 nucleotides read TGTGCCAGCAGTTACCCCGCAGGGGGGACCTACGAGCAGTACTTC.

Regarding this clone: An end of the junction does not agree with germline; a read error may underlie this. V is TRBV27 and J is TRBJ2-5; D not certain. The germline V gene encodes CDR1 MNHEY and CDR2 SMNVEV (reference sequence). The CDR3 covers 11 residues. CDR3 amino acids: CASSSGVAWNF. CDR3 DNA sequence: TGTGCCAGCAGTTCTGGAGTAGCTTGGAACTTC.

The chain uses TRBV27 and TRBJ1-2; 7 nucleotides line up with TRBD1. After removal of 5 bases from V and 3 bases from J, the junction contained 3 bases not matched to a gene. The CDR3 has 13 amino acids. The germline V gene has CDR1 MNHEY and CDR2 SMNVEV (reference sequence). The CDR3 coding sequence is TGTGCCAGCAGTGACAGGGAAGACTATGGCTACACCTTC. This encodes CASSDREDYGYTF.

This clone was observed once. The chain joins TRBV6-4 to TRBJ2-1; weak D call: TRBD1 (6 bases). V lost 5 bases and J lost 8, with 16 bases in between. This CDR3 is built from 14 residues. Germline values: CDR1 MRHNA, CDR2 SNTAGT. CDR3 residues: CASSFGQSADEQFF. In DNA, the CDR3 is TGTGCCAGCAGTTTCGGACAGTCTGCGGATGAGCAGTTCTTC.

The chain recombines TRBV4-1 with TRBJ2-1; 7 bases match TRBD2. There are 16 residues in the CDR3. Losses at the gene ends were 1 base for V and 9 bases for J; bases not matched to a gene: 12. Germline CDR1 MGHRA, CDR2 YSYEKL. The CDR3 region is CASSQVRGRAPGEQFF. The CDR3 nucleotides read TGCGCCAGCAGCCAAGTACGGGGGAGGGCCCCGGGTGAGCAGTTCTTC.

This chain links TRBV19 with TRBJ2-3, with unresolved D. From germline, CDR1 is LNHDA and CDR2 SQIVND (reference sequence). The CDR3 totals 12 residues. The V gene lost 2 bases and the J gene lost 4 bases, with 4 bases spanning the gap. In DNA form, the CDR3 reads TGTGCCAGTAGTATACTAGCAGATACGCAGTATTTT. Translation: CASSILADTQYF.